This T cell receptor beta chain came from a study of glioma-infiltrating T cells. Note on this clonotype: Its specificity is not known.

From germline, CDR1 is SGHNT and CDR2 YYREEE (reference sequence). V trimming: 6 bases; J trimming: 0 bases; junction bases outside the gene matches: 9. CDR3 size: 16 residues. TCR alpha and beta CDR3 regions were amplified from RNA using iRepertoire nested multiplex PCR. Tissue mRNA or PBMC total RNA, roughly 95-400 ng, went into one-step reverse transcription and amplification. One entry per CDR3 protein results from TCRdb running MiXCR on the multiplex PCR reads. The table shows about 200,000 distinct CDR3 sequences, with roughly a third occurring only once. Overall study results and limits: Gliomas, especially low-grade, showed above-expected tissue-blood divergence; non-neoplastic patients showed below. Only very few CDR3 sequences appeared in both tissue and blood.

Sequenced material: glioma tissue, nonneoplastic brain tissue, or PBMCs (not recorded which). This sequence joins TRBV5-4 and TRBJ2-1; 7 bases map to TRBD2. This TCR was recovered from a human donor with low-grade glioma or glioblastoma, undergoing nonglioma brain surgery, or in good health (not recorded which). For the CDR3, the DNA is TGTGCCAGCACCCTGACTAGCCAGAGCTCCTACAATGAGCAGTTCTTC. Protein product: CASTLTSQSSYNEQFF.